The entry below gives a single TCR beta chain sequence along with its context. Its antigen is currently unknown. This specimen belongs to a study of cytomegalovirus exposure and HLA in healthy donors. Findings and limits, study-wide: Researchers reported that a few CMV-associated chains were confirmed in vitro as CMV antigen-specific.

Primers for the PCR totalled 60 Vbeta and 13 Jbeta. TCRdb keeps only in-frame clones here, not all; method: immunoSEQ multiplex PCR. The table has about 64,000 clones, about 84% seen once; the top ten hold 7% to 8%. The CDR3 spans 13 residues. V dropped 6 bases and J dropped 0 bases, with 8 bases sitting between them. The V gene's germline CDR1 is MGHDK and CDR2 SYGVNS. Each of the donors was a healthy bone marrow donor. At collection, donors were nominally healthy, but unrecorded immune exposures were probable. The rearrangement joins TRBV25-1 to TRBJ1-1; no firm D call. Sequencing input: PBMCs. This clonotype was obtained from a man between 18 and 29 years old in good health and CMV-seropositive. This CDR3 is CASRTGMNTEAFF. CDR3 DNA: TGTGCCAGCAGGACGGGAATGAACACTGAAGCTTTCTTT. Complete variable domain (other parts from reference TRBV25-1 and TRBJ1-1): EADIYQTPRYLVIGTGKKITLECSQTMGHDKMYWYQQDPGMELHLIHYSYGVNSTEKGDLSSESTVSRIRTEHFPLTLESARPSHTSQYLCASRTGMNTEAFFGQGTRLTVV.